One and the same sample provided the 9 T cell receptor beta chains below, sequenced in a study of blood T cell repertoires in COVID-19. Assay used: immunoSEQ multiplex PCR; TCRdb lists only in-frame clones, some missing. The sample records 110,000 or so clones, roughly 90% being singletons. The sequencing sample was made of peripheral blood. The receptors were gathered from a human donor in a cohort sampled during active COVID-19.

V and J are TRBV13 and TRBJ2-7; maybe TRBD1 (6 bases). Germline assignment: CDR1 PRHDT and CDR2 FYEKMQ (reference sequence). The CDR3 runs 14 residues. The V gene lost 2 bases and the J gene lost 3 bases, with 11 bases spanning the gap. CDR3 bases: TGTGCCAGCAGCTTACCGGGACAACTCTACGAGCAGTACTTC. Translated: CASSLPGQLYEQYF. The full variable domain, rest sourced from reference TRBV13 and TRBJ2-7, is AAGVIQSPRHLIKEKRETATLKCYPIPRHDTVYWYQQGPGQDPQFLISFYEKMQSDKGSIPDRFSAQQFSDYHSELNMSSLELGDSALYFCASSLPGQLYEQYFGPGTRLTVT.

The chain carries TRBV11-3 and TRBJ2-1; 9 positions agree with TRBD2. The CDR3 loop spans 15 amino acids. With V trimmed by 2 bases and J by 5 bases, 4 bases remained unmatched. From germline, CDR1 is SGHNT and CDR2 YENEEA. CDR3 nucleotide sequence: TGTGCCAGCAGCTTAAGACTAGCGGAGAACAATGAGCAGTTCTTC. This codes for CASSLRLAENNEQFF.

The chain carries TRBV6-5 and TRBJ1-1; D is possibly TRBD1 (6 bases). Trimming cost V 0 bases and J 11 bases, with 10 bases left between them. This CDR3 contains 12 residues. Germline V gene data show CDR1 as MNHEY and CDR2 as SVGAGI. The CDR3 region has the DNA TGTGCCAGCAGTTACTCGAGGGGGAAGGCTTTCTTT. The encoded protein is CASSYSRGKAFF.

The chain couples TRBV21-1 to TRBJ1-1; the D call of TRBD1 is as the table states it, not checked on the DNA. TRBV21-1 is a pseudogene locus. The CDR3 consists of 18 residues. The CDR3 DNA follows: TGTGCCAGCAGCCCCTACATGAACAGGGGGCAATGTATCACTGAAGCTTTCTTT. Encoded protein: CASSPYMNRGQCITEAFF.

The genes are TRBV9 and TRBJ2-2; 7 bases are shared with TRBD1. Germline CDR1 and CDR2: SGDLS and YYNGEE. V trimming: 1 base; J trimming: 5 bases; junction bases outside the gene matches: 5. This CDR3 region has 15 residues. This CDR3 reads CASSVQGRGTGELFF. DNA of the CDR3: TGTGCCAGCAGCGTACAAGGCAGGGGGACCGGGGAGCTGTTTTTT.

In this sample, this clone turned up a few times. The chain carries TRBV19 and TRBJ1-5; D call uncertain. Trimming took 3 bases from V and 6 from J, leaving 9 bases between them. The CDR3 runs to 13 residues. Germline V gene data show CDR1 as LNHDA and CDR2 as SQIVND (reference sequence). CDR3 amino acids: CASSMTTIQPQHF. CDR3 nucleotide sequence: TGTGCCAGTAGTATGACCACTATTCAGCCCCAGCATTTT.

CDR3 loop: CATSSAGARVQETQYF. CDR3 nucleotide sequence: TGTGCCACCAGCAGTGCGGGGGCAAGGGTTCAAGAGACCCAGTACTTC. J is TRBJ2-5 and V is TRBV15; D perhaps matches TRBD2 (7 bases). Trimming stripped 3 bases from V and 2 bases from J, with 16 bases between. Germline-derived CDR1 and CDR2 are LNHNV and YYDKDF (reference sequence). This CDR3 has 16 amino acids.

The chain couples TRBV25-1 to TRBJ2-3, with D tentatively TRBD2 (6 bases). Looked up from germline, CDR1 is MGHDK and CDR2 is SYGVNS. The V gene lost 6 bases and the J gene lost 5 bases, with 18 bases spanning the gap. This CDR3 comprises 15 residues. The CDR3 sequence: CASSITGAGGDTQYF. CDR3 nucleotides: TGTGCCAGCAGCATAACAGGCGCCGGGGGAGATACGCAGTATTTT.

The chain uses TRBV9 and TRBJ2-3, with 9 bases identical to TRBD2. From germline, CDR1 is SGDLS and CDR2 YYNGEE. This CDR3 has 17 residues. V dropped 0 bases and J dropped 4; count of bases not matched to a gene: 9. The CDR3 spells CASSVVAGLAGSDTQYF. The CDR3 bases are TGTGCCAGCAGCGTAGTGGCAGGCCTAGCGGGGTCAGATACGCAGTATTTT.